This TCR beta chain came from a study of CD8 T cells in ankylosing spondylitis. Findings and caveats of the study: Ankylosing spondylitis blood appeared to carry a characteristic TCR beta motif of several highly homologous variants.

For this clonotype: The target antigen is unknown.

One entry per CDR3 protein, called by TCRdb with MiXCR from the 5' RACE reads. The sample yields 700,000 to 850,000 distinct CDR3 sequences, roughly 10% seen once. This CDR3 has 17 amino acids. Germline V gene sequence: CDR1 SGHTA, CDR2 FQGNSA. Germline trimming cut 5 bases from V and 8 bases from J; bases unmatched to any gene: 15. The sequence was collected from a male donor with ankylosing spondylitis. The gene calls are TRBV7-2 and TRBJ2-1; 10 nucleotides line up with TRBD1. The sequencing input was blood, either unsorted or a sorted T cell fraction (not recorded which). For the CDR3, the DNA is TGTGCCAGCAGCCCCCGTCGTAGGACAGGGGGTGCGTATGAGCAGTTCTTC. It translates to CASSPRRRTGGAYEQFF.